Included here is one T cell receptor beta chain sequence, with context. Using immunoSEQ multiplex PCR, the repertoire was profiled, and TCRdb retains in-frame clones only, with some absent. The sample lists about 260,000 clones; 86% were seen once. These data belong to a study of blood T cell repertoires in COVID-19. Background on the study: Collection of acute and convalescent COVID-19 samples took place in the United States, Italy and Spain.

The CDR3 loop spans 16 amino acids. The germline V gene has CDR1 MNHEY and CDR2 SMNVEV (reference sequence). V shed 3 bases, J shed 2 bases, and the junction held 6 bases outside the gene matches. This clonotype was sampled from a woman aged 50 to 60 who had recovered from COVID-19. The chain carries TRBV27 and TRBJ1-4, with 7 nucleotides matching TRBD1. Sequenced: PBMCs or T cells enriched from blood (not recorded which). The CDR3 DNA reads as TGTGCCAGCAGTTTTCGTCGGGACAGCACTAATGAAAAACTGTTTTTT. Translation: CASSFRRDSTNEKLFF. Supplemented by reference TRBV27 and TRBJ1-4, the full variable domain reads EAQVTQNPRYLITVTGKKLTVTCSQNMNHEYMSWYRQDPGLGLRQIYYSMNVEVTDKGDVPEGYKVSRKEKRNFPLILESPSPNQTSLYFCASSFRRDSTNEKLFFGSGTQLSVL.